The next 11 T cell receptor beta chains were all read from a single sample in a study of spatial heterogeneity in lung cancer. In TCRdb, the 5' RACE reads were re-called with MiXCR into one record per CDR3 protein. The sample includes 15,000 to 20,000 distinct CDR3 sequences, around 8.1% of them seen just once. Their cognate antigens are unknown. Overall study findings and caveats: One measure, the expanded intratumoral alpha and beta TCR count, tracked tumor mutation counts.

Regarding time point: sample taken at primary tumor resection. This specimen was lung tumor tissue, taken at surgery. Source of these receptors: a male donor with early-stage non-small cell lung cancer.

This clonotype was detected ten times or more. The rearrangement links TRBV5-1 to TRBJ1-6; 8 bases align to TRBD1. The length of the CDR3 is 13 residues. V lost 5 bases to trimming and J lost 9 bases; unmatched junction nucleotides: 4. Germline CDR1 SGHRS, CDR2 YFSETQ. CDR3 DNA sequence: TGCGCCAGCAGAGGACAGGGCGGTTCACCCCTCCACTTT. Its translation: CASRGQGGSPLHF.

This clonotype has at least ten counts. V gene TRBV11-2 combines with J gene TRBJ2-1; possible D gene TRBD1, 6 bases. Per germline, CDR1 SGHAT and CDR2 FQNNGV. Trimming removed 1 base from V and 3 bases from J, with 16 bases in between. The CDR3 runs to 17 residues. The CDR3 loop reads CASSLGGTSVFYNEQFF. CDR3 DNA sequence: TGTGCCAGCAGCTTAGGGGGGACATCTGTATTCTACAATGAGCAGTTCTTC.

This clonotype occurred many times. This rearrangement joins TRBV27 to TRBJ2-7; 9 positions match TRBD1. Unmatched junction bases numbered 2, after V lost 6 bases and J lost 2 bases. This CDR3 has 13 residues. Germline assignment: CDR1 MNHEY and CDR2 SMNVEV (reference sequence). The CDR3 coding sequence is TGTGCCAGCAGACGACAGGGGGCCTACGAGCAGTACTTC. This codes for CASRRQGAYEQYF.

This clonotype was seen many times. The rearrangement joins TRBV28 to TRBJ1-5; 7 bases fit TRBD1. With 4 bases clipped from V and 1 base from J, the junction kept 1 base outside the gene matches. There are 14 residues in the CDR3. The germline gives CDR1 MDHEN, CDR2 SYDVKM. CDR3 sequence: CASSSGGSNQPQHF. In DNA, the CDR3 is TGTGCCAGCAGTTCAGGGGGGAGCAATCAGCCCCAGCATTTT.

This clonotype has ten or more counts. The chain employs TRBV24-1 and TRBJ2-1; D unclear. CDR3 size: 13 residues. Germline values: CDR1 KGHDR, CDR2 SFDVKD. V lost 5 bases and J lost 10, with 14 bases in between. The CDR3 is CATSGIGRSEQFF. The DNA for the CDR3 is TGTGCCACCAGTGGGATAGGGCGGAGCGAGCAGTTCTTC.

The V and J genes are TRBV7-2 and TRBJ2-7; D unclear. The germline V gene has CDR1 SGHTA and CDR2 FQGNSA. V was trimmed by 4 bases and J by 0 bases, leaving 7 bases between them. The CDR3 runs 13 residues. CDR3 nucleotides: TGTGCCAGCAGCTCCGGTATCTCCTACGAGCAGTACTTC. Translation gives CASSSGISYEQYF.

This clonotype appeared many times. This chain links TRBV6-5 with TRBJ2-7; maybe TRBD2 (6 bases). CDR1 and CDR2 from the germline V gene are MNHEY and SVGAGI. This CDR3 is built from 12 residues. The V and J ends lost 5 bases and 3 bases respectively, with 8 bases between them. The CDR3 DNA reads TGTGCCAGCAGTGCCGGGGGCTACGAGCAGTACTTC. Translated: CASSAGGYEQYF.

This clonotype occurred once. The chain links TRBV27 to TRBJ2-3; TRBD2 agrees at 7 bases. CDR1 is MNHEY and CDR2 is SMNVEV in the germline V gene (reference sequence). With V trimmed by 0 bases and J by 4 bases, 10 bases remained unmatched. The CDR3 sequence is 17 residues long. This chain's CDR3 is CASSLSSDKRDADTQYF. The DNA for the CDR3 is TGTGCCAGCAGTTTATCGTCGGACAAGCGGGACGCAGATACGCAGTATTTT.

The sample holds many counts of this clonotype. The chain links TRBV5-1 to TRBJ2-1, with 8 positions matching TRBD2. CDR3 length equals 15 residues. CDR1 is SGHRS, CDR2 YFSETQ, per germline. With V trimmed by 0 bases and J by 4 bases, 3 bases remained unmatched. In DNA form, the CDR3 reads TGCGCCAGCAGCTTGGATAGCGGGGCTTACAATGAGCAGTTCTTC. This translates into CASSLDSGAYNEQFF. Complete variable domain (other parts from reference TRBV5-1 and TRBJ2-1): KAGVTQTPRYLIKTRGQQVTLSCSPISGHRSVSWYQQTPGQGLQFLFEYFSETQRNKGNFPGRFSGRQFSNSRSEMNVSTLELGDSALYLCASSLDSGAYNEQFFGPGTRLTVL.

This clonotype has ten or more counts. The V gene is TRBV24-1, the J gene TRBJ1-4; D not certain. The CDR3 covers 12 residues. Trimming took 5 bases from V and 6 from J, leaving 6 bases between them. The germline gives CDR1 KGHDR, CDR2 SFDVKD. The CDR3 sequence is CATSGPDEKLFF. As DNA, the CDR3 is TGTGCCACCAGTGGTCCAGATGAAAAACTGTTTTTT.

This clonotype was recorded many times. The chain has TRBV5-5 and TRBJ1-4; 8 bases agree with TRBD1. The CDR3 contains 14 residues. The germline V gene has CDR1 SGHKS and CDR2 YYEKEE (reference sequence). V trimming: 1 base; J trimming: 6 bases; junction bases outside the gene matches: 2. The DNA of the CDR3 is TGTGCCAGCAGCTTGTCAGGGGGCGATGAAAAACTGTTTTTT. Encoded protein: CASSLSGGDEKLFF.